Each of the 6 T cell receptor beta chains below was sequenced from the same sample in a study of blood T cells in healthy people across ages. Together with a sample-barcoded 5' primer, a J-beta primer mix was included in a second PCR lasting about 6 to 11 cycles. TCRdb itself ran the 5' RACE reads through MiXCR, one entry per CDR3 protein. Counted here are 630,000 or so distinct CDR3 sequences, less than 35% occurring once; the ten biggest clones make up 15% to 18%. The sample comprised blood. These receptors were obtained from a woman of 80 years or more in good health.

This clonotype has a count of ten or more. The rearrangement joins TRBV5-1 to TRBJ2-7; 8 bases match TRBD2. The germline CDR1 and CDR2 sequences are SGHRS and YFSETQ. Germline trimming cut 2 bases from V and 4 bases from J; bases unmatched to any gene: 5. The CDR3 runs to 14 residues. CDR3 loop: CASSFREGKYEQYF. Written as DNA, the CDR3 is TGCGCCAGCAGCTTCCGGGAGGGAAAATACGAGCAGTACTTC.

This clonotype was recorded at least ten times. The chain combines TRBV5-6 with TRBJ2-1, with D perhaps matching TRBD1 (6 bases). The CDR3 is made up of 16 amino acids. Germline CDR1 reads SGHDT; CDR2 reads YYEEEE. V lost 0 bases and J 5 bases, leaving 15 bases between the germline ends. Written as DNA, the CDR3 is TGTGCCAGCAGCTTGGCGGGAAACAGGGTCCACAATGAGCAGTTCTTC. This encodes CASSLAGNRVHNEQFF.

On this clonotype: Being one base from a much bigger clone, this may be a read error. V gene TRBV3-1 combines with J gene TRBJ1-2, with D possibly TRBD1 on 5 matching bases. Per the germline V gene, CDR1 is LGHDT and CDR2 is YNNKEL (reference sequence). This CDR3 has 16 residues. CDR3 in DNA: TGTGCCAGCAGCCAAGTTGCAGGGTCCAGGGACTATGGCCACACCTTC. As protein: CASSQVAGSRDYGHTF.

This clonotype was recorded at least ten times. The rearrangement joins TRBV7-2 to TRBJ2-2; D might be TRBD1 (7 bases). V lost 5 bases, J lost 7 bases, and 20 bases lay in between. The germline V gene has CDR1 SGHTA and CDR2 FQGNSA. The CDR3 has 16 residues. CDR3 region: CASSPQGGPGLGELFF. The DNA for the CDR3 is TGTGCCAGCAGCCCCCAGGGGGGCCCGGGCCTCGGGGAGCTGTTTTTT.

Note on this clonotype: A much bigger clone sits one base away, suggesting this may be a read error. The chain is built from TRBV4-2 and TRBJ2-1; weak D call: TRBD1 (6 bases). TRBJ2-7 matches the DNA end more closely, so the J call is doubtful. This CDR3 spans 15 amino acids. CDR1 and CDR2 (germline): LGHNA, YNFKEQ. In nucleotides, the CDR3 is TGTGCCAGCAGCCAGCCGACAGGAGCCTACAATGAGCAGTACTTC. This sequence encodes CASSQPTGAYNEQYF.

V usage is TRBV12-3 or TRBV12-4 and J usage is TRBJ2-3; 8 nucleotides match TRBD2. The J segment lost 4 bases and the V segment lost 7 bases, leaving 13 bases of the junction unmatched. This CDR3 spans 16 amino acids. The CDR3 reads CASTSSAGGYADTQYF. The DNA of the CDR3 is TGTGCCAGCACTAGTAGCGCGGGGGGCTATGCAGATACGCAGTATTTT.